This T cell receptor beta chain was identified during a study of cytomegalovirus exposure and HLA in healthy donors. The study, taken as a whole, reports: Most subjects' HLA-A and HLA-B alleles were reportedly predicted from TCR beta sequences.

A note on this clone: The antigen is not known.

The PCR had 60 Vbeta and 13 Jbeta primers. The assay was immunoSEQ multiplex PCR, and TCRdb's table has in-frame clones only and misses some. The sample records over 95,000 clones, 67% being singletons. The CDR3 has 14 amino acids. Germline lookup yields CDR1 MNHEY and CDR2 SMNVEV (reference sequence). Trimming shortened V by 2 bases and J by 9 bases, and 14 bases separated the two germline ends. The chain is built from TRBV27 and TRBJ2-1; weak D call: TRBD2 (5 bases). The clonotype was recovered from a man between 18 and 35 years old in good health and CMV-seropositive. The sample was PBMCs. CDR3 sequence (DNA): TGTGCCAGCAGTTTAAAGGCTAGCAATGGTGAGCAGTTCTTC. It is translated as CASSLKASNGEQFF.